This T cell receptor (beta chain) was sequenced during a study of stem cell transplantation in POMP-related autoinflammatory disease. Regarding the study as a whole: Across all analyzed T-cell subsets, patients with PRAID tended toward reduced diversity and increased clonality. Unique TRB V-J gene pairings were limited in number in patients with PRAID.

Sequencing was performed with immunoSEQ multiplex PCR; in TCRdb, only in-frame clones are kept and a portion is missing. This sample has tens of thousands of clones, with more than 75% found just once. Concerning this clone itself: Its antigen is undetermined.

V was cut by 4 bases and J by 0 bases, with 13 bases left in between. In germline, CDR1 is MRHNA, CDR2 SNTAGT. This CDR3 is built from 15 residues. PRAID featured immunodeficiency plus autoinflammation. The clonotype originates from a human patient with POMP-related autoinflammation and immune dysregulation (PRAID). Some T cells may trace back to the graft donor. This rearrangement joins TRBV6-4 to TRBJ2-7; D is unclear. Sequences were derived from CD4+ T cells from PBMCs, sampled after stem cell transplantation. CDR3 nucleotide sequence: TGTGCCAGCAGTGTTAATCCGGGCCACTCCTACGAGCAGTACTTC. Protein sequence: CASSVNPGHSYEQYF.